Sequencing of this TCR beta chain was carried out in a study of regulatory T cells in long-lasting Graves disease. Sample time point: newly diagnosed GD, antithyroid drugs for less than 3 months. Generation of the TCR library employed RNA extracted from PBMCs. Study observations and caveats: Persistent Graves' cases showed lower TCR diversity than newly diagnosed cases. Fewer public clonotypes were shared by new patients (around 970) than by persistent patients (around 2,900). Few sampled subjects may have lowered accuracy.

Combining iRepertoire HTBI primers with Arm-PCR of CDR3 regions, the authors built TCR beta libraries. TCRdb called the multiplex PCR reads again in MiXCR, with one record for every CDR3 protein. The table records approximately 310,000 distinct CDR3 sequences, over 15% of them present only once. Trimming left V 7 bases short and J 1 base short, with 11 bases between. CDR3 length: 13 residues. Germline V lookup: CDR1 SGDLS, CDR2 YYNGEE. This clonotype was seen repeatedly, ten times or more. The target antigen is unknown. The chain employs TRBV9 and TRBJ1-1; TRBD1 might be the D (5 bases). This material consisted of peripheral blood mononuclear cells (PBMCs), taken at new diagnosis, from a patient treated with antithyroid drugs. This receptor was taken from a female donor with Graves disease. The DNA of the CDR3 is TGTGCCAGCGCCCAGGGCCCGAACACTGAAGCTTTCTTT. Its translation: CASAQGPNTEAFF.